This T cell receptor (beta chain) comes out of a study of regulatory T cells in long-lasting Graves disease. As for the study in general: Positive TSH receptor antibodies alongside over 5 years of antithyroid drugs were what marked Graves' disease as persistent.

This clonotype was found many times. Its antigen is not known. Study-level points and caveats: Persistent disease preferred TRBV28, TRBJ1-2 and TRBJ2-5; new disease, TRBV20-1 and TRBJ2-1. Persistent patients shared more public clonotypes (2,741) than newly diagnosed patients (approximately 1,000).

Construction of TCR beta libraries relied on iRepertoire HTBI primers and on Arm-PCR targeting CDR3 regions. TCRdb independently ran MiXCR on the multiplex PCR reads; one entry per CDR3 protein. Altogether hundreds of thousands of distinct CDR3 sequences are present, 22% being singletons, with the ten largest covering around 13%. Germline CDR1 DFQATT, CDR2 SNEGSKA (reference sequence). Trimming took 0 bases from V and 1 from J, leaving 6 bases between them. CDR3 length equals 13 residues. Time point here: persistent/refractory GD, antithyroid drugs over 5 years with positive TRAb. PBMCs provided the RNA from which the TCR library was made.

The specimen was peripheral blood mononuclear cells (PBMCs), collected when the disease was refractory, from a patient treated with antithyroid drugs. The V call is TRBV20-1, the J call TRBJ1-1; unclear D gene. This clonotype was obtained from a female donor with Graves disease. The CDR3, as DNA: TGCAGTGCTAGAGACCAGCCGAACACTGAAGCTTTCTTT. Its protein is CSARDQPNTEAFF.